Listed here are 29 T cell receptor beta chains from one sample, sequenced in a study of technical replicates of blood from a handful of donors. Sequenced by immunoSEQ multiplex PCR; TCRdb stores in-frame clones only, minus some. The table includes tens of thousands of clones, 90% to 96% detected once. Sequencing was performed on T cells isolated from PBMCs. The receptors were gathered from a human donor in good health.

The chain has TRBV7-3 and TRBJ2-3; no clear D. Trimming cost V 5 bases and J 1 base, with 10 bases left between them. The CDR3 contains 14 residues. The germline CDR1 and CDR2 sequences are SGHTA and FQGTGA. The DNA of the CDR3 is TGTGCCAGCAGCCCTGAGCGAGGCACAGATACGCAGTATTTT. This translates into CASSPERGTDTQYF.

CDR3 DNA: TGTGCCAGCTCACCAAACCTTATCGAGATTGAACTGTTTTTT. This encodes CASSPNLIEIELFF. V usage is TRBV18 and J usage is TRBJ1-4, with D unresolved. Trimming pared 2 bases from V and 12 bases from J, leaving 16 bases between. The CDR3 runs to 14 residues. CDR1 is KGHSH, CDR2 LQKENI, per germline. Variable domain in full (rest from reference TRBV18 and TRBJ1-4): NAGVMQNPRHLVRRRGQEARLRCSPMKGHSHVYWYRQLPEEGLKFMVYLQKENIIDESGMPKERFSAEFPKEGPSILRIQQVVRGDSAAYFCASSPNLIEIELFFGSGTQLSVL.

This sequence joins TRBV9 and TRBJ1-3, with D unresolved. Trimming cost V 6 bases and J 0 bases, with 7 bases left between them. The germline gives CDR1 SGDLS, CDR2 YYNGEE. The CDR3 extends over 13 amino acids. The CDR3 protein is CASTRDSGNTIYF. The CDR3 coding sequence is TGTGCCAGCACCCGGGACTCTGGAAACACCATATATTTT.

The chain employs TRBV25-1 and TRBJ2-3; no reliable D call. The length of the CDR3 is 14 residues. V lost 2 bases and J lost 0, with 6 bases in between. Germline assignment: CDR1 MGHDK and CDR2 SYGVNS. CDR3 coding DNA: TGTGCCAGCAGTGAACAATTTAGCACAGATACGCAGTATTTT. Translation gives CASSEQFSTDTQYF.

The gene calls are TRBV4-1 and TRBJ2-6, with 9 bases lining up with TRBD1. Trimming removed 1 base from V and 5 bases from J; junction bases left unmatched: 3. CDR1 is MGHRA and CDR2 is YSYEKL in the germline V gene. This CDR3 spans 16 amino acids. The CDR3 here is CASSQGTGVWANVLTF. The CDR3 nucleotides read TGCGCCAGCAGCCAAGGGACAGGGGTCTGGGCCAACGTCCTGACTTTC.

The chain employs TRBV5-1 and TRBJ2-3; 8 bases agree with TRBD2. V shed 5 bases and J 4 bases; nucleotides not matched to a gene: 9. The CDR3 loop spans 15 amino acids. Germline V gives CDR1 SGHRS, CDR2 YFSETQ. The CDR3 sequence: CASSSSGRPSDTQYF. For the CDR3, the DNA is TGCGCCAGCAGTTCAAGCGGGAGACCCTCAGATACGCAGTATTTT. The full variable domain, its missing parts supplied by reference TRBV5-1 and TRBJ2-3, is KAGVTQTPRYLIKTRGQQVTLSCSPISGHRSVSWYQQTPGQGLQFLFEYFSETQRNKGNFPGRFSGRQFSNSRSEMNVSTLELGDSALYLCASSSSGRPSDTQYFGPGTRLTVL.

V gene TRBV9 combines with J gene TRBJ1-5; D is perhaps TRBD1 (5 bases). The ends were cut back, 0 bases at V and 4 bases at J, with 11 bases in the middle. The CDR3 length is 15 residues. Germline lookup yields CDR1 SGDLS and CDR2 YYNGEE. The CDR3 here is CASSVGGAPNQPQHF. In nucleotides, the CDR3 is TGTGCCAGCAGCGTAGGTGGGGCGCCTAATCAGCCCCAGCATTTT.

This chain links TRBV30 with TRBJ2-1; 7 nucleotides agree with TRBD1. CDR1 is GTSNPN, CDR2 SVGIG, per germline (reference sequence). J was trimmed by 0 bases and V by 5 bases; bases with no gene match: 7. The CDR3 runs 15 residues. In nucleotides, the CDR3 is TGTGCCTGGCTACAGGGGACGAGCTCCTACAATGAGCAGTTCTTC. It encodes CAWLQGTSSYNEQFF.

The chain joins TRBV4-1 to TRBJ1-2; 7 bases map to TRBD1. The V and J ends lost 1 base and 4 bases, in that order; junction bases with no gene match: 6. This CDR3 spans 15 amino acids. Germline-derived CDR1 and CDR2 are MGHRA and YSYEKL. CDR3 protein: CASSQVTGNRYGYTF. In nucleotides, the CDR3 is TGCGCCAGCAGCCAAGTGACAGGGAATCGCTATGGCTACACCTTC.

This chain joins TRBV5-8 and TRBJ2-7, with D tentatively TRBD1 (5 bases). Germline V gene data show CDR1 as SGHTS and CDR2 as YDEGEE. The length of the CDR3 is 14 residues. The ends were cut back, 2 bases at V and 0 bases at J, with 9 bases in the middle. CDR3 region: CASSFLRASYEQYF. CDR3 nucleotide sequence: TGTGCCAGCAGCTTCCTCAGGGCCTCCTACGAGCAGTACTTC.

This chain connects TRBV14 to TRBJ1-2; D is ambiguous. Germline CDR1 is SGHDN and CDR2 is FVKESK. The CDR3 is 12 amino acids. V was shortened by 2 bases and J by 7 bases, with 8 bases between the two germline ends. Here the CDR3 DNA reads TGTGCCAGCAGCCAAAACAGAATTGGCTACACCTTC. Translation gives CASSQNRIGYTF.

V and J are TRBV7-6 and TRBJ2-1, with 7 bases fitting TRBD1. This CDR3 region has 13 residues. The V gene's germline CDR1 is SGHVS and CDR2 FNYEAQ. V dropped 5 bases and J dropped 4; count of bases not matched to a gene: 2. The CDR3 spells CASSLGQYNEQFF. CDR3 in DNA: TGTGCCAGCAGCCTGGGACAGTACAATGAGCAGTTCTTC.

This sequence joins TRBV11-2 and TRBJ2-3; D may be TRBD1 (5 bases). The V end was cut by 5 bases, the J end by 5 bases, with 8 bases between. The germline V gene encodes CDR1 SGHAT and CDR2 FQNNGV. This CDR3 spans 12 amino acids. The CDR3 is CASSQGLDTQYF. CDR3 in DNA: TGTGCCAGCAGCCAGGGTTTAGATACGCAGTATTTT.

The chain has TRBV30 and TRBJ1-4; perhaps TRBD1 as D (5 bases). This CDR3 region has 14 residues. V lost 3 bases and J lost 4, with 12 bases in between. Looked up from germline, CDR1 is GTSNPN and CDR2 is SVGIG (reference sequence). CDR3 coding DNA: TGTGCCTGGAGGGGGGGGAGCCGTAATGAAAAACTGTTTTTT. Residues: CAWRGGSRNEKLFF.

The chain has TRBV7-2 and TRBJ2-5; possibly TRBD1 for D (6 bases). V was pared by 5 bases and J by 1 base, with 14 bases between. Germline loops: CDR1 SGHTA, CDR2 FQGNSA. The CDR3 is 15 residues long. CDR3 nucleotides: TGTGCCAGCAGCAAACGACAGGTTGTCCAAGAGACCCAGTACTTC. As protein: CASSKRQVVQETQYF.

The CDR3 bases are TGCAGTGCTAGCGGGCAAGAGACCCAGTACTTC. Amino acid sequence: CSASGQETQYF. The chain uses TRBV20-1 and TRBJ2-5; D call uncertain. The CDR3 is made up of 11 amino acids. Germline values: CDR1 DFQATT, CDR2 SNEGSKA (reference sequence). V shed 3 bases and J shed 2 bases, with 4 bases lying between them.

This chain uses TRBV7-6 with TRBJ2-7; TRBD1 is a possible D gene (6 bases). The V end lost 0 bases, the J end lost 5 bases, and 11 bases lay between the germline ends. This CDR3 region has 14 residues. The germline V gene encodes CDR1 SGHVS and CDR2 FNYEAQ. The CDR3 sequence: CASSLAQGSNEQYF. CDR3 nucleotides: TGTGCCAGCAGCTTAGCGCAGGGGTCCAACGAGCAGTACTTC.

The chain employs TRBV6-6 and TRBJ2-2; D perhaps matches TRBD1 (5 bases). V shed 6 bases and J shed 1 base, with 9 bases lying between them. Germline loops: CDR1 MNHNY, CDR2 SVGAGI (reference sequence). The CDR3 extends over 14 amino acids. CDR3 sequence reads: CASSRDRNTGELFF. In DNA, the CDR3 is TGTGCCAGCAGCCGTGACAGGAACACCGGGGAGCTGTTTTTT.

The V and J genes are TRBV27 and TRBJ1-2; a weak D match, TRBD1 (5 bases). Germline loops: CDR1 MNHEY, CDR2 SMNVEV (reference sequence). This CDR3 spans 13 amino acids. Trimming took off 6 bases at V and 2 bases at J, with 10 bases between the two ends. DNA of the CDR3: TGTGCCAGCAGCCTTCCAGGGAACTATGGCTACACCTTC. Translating it yields CASSLPGNYGYTF.

The rearrangement joins TRBV6-1 to TRBJ2-2, with TRBD1 matching 8 bases. The CDR3 covers 15 residues. Germline loops: CDR1 MNHNS, CDR2 SASEGT. V lost 3 bases to trimming and J lost 7 bases; unmatched junction nucleotides: 7. In nucleotides, the CDR3 is TGTGCCAGCAGTGACCCGACAGGGGCGGTCGGGGAGCTGTTTTTT. Translated: CASSDPTGAVGELFF.

In DNA, the CDR3 is TGTGCCAGCAGTTACGCGACTAGCGGCGAGCAGTACTTC. It codes for CASSYATSGEQYF. The chain uses TRBV6-6 and TRBJ2-7, with 9 bases aligning to TRBD2. The germline CDR1 and CDR2 sequences are MNHNY and SVGAGI (reference sequence). V was clipped by 2 bases and J by 6 bases; unmatched bases: 2. This CDR3 is 13 amino acids long.

This clone appeared a few times. The chain combines TRBV19 with TRBJ1-5; 9 bases fit TRBD1. After removal of 7 bases from V and 6 bases from J, the junction contained 7 bases not matched to a gene. The CDR3 runs to 14 residues. The V gene's germline CDR1 is LNHDA and CDR2 SQIVND (reference sequence). The CDR3 DNA sequence: TGTGCCAGTACCATACAGGGGGCTGGTCAGCCCCAGCATTTT. Protein sequence: CASTIQGAGQPQHF.

The rearrangement links TRBV5-1 to TRBJ2-7, with 10 nucleotides matching TRBD2. This CDR3 has 14 amino acids. J gave up 2 bases and V 3 bases, and 2 bases lay outside the gene matches. CDR1 and CDR2 from the germline V gene are SGHRS and YFSETQ. The CDR3 loop reads CASSWTSGTYEQYF. The CDR3 DNA is TGCGCCAGCAGCTGGACTAGCGGCACCTACGAGCAGTACTTC.

The J gene is TRBJ2-5, the V gene TRBV5-4, with unresolved D. The germline V and J ends were trimmed by 2 bases and 2 bases, with 7 bases remaining between them. Looked up from germline, CDR1 is SGHNT and CDR2 is YYREEE (reference sequence). The CDR3 length is 13 residues. The CDR3 loop reads CASSLTRQETQYF. CDR3 DNA sequence: TGTGCCAGCAGCTTAACACGACAAGAGACCCAGTACTTC.

The CDR3 DNA follows: TGTGCCAGCAGCTTAGTCCGGGGGGGGGACGGCTACACCTTC. This codes for CASSLVRGGDGYTF. The chain links TRBV7-6 to TRBJ1-2, with a possible D match to TRBD1 (5 bases). This CDR3 is 14 amino acids long. Germline V gene lookup returns CDR1 SGHVS and CDR2 FNYEAQ. The V end lost 1 base, the J end lost 8 bases, and 14 bases lay between the germline ends.

This chain uses TRBV4-3 with TRBJ2-1, with D perhaps matching TRBD2 (6 bases). Trimming pared 4 bases from V and 8 bases from J, leaving 12 bases between. CDR3 length: 13 residues. The V gene's germline CDR1 is LGHNA and CDR2 YSLEER. The CDR3 sequence is CASSLERAYEQFF. As DNA, the CDR3 is TGCGCCAGCAGCCTAGAGCGGGCTTATGAGCAGTTCTTC.

CDR3 coding DNA: TGTGCCAGCAGTGCCGTTGGGACAGGGATTTATTGGGGCTACACCTTC. Residues: CASSAVGTGIYWGYTF. V and J are TRBV2 and TRBJ1-2, with 9 bases that match TRBD1. V trimming: 4 bases; J trimming: 8 bases; junction bases outside the gene matches: 14. The CDR3 spans 16 residues. CDR1 SNHLY and CDR2 FYNNEI come from the germline V gene.

The chain links TRBV6-5 to TRBJ2-1; maybe TRBD1 (5 bases). V was clipped by 2 bases and J by 9 bases, with 8 bases between them. The germline CDR1 and CDR2 sequences are MNHEY and SVGAGI. The length of the CDR3 is 12 residues. The CDR3 loop reads CASSYRGFEQFF. The CDR3 DNA is TGTGCCAGCAGTTACAGGGGTTTTGAGCAGTTCTTC.

This clone was recorded once. The V and J genes are TRBV7-9 and TRBJ1-1, with unresolved D. Trimming removed 3 bases at V and 4 bases at J, with 9 bases between. This CDR3 region has 13 residues. The germline CDR1 and CDR2 sequences are SEHNR and FQNEAQ (reference sequence). In DNA, the CDR3 is TGTGCCAGCAGCTTGGAGGGATCCACTGAAGCTTTCTTT. Residues: CASSLEGSTEAFF.